This entry features one T cell receptor beta chain sequence. Per germline, CDR1 MDHEN and CDR2 SYDVKM. The CDR3 consists of 16 residues. Trimming removed 6 bases at V and 1 base at J, with 13 bases between. This sample stems from a study of blood T cell repertoires in COVID-19. Study at large: The United States, Italy and Spain were the sources of the acute and convalescent COVID-19 samples.

In the authors' methods: Nucleated cell number was recorded as an estimate derived from reference gene primer amplification. Assay used: immunoSEQ multiplex PCR; TCRdb lists only in-frame clones, some missing. The DNA was the basis for D and trimming; V, J and clone size are from that table. The sample has about 310,000 clones; 90% are singletons. The sequenced sample was peripheral blood. The J gene is TRBJ1-6, the V gene TRBV28; D call uncertain. The TCR originated in a woman aged 30 to 39 with COVID-19, enrolled during active disease. The CDR3 region is CASSPRGESYNSPLHF. CDR3 coding DNA: TGTGCCAGCAGCCCCCGGGGAGAATCCTATAATTCACCCCTCCACTTT.